This entry concerns a single T cell receptor (beta chain). It may be a read error: a sequence one base away is much more abundant. The template was RNA from unsorted bulk tissue. The data originate from a study of tumor and adjacent non-tumor tissue in lung cancer. Overall study: Histology: under 15 adenocarcinoma, a couple of squamous cell carcinoma, 1 small cell lung cancer.

The library came from three nested PCR rounds adapted from ARM-PCR protocols. TCRdb itself ran the multiplex PCR reads through MiXCR, one entry per CDR3 protein. The profile shows more than 75,000 distinct CDR3 sequences, 75% to 90% of them singletons. CDR3 size: 19 residues. CDR1 KGHDR and CDR2 SFDVKD come from the germline V gene. The gene calls are TRBV24-1 and TRBJ2-5; the D call may be TRBD1 or TRBD2 (5 bases each). This receptor was identified in a woman in her forties or fifties with non-small cell lung cancer. The specimen was lung tumor tissue. CDR3 sequence reads: CVTSDPGPTDGAYQETQYF. Here the CDR3 DNA reads TGTGTCACCAGTGACCCCGGGCCCACAGACGGGGCGTACCAAGAGACCCAGTACTTC.